This TCR beta chain is drawn from a study of T cell repertoires in cytomegalovirus infection. TCRdb reanalysed the reads using MiXCR and keeps one entry per CDR3 protein. The sample shows hundreds of thousands of distinct CDR3 sequences, around a tenth of them seen only once. The length of the CDR3 is 14 residues. Per the germline V gene, CDR1 is SGHDT and CDR2 is YYEEEE. V dropped 4 bases and J dropped 5 bases, with 13 bases sitting between them. The origin of this receptor is a human donor in good health (CMV status not recorded). Some clones in this sample may be carry-over from other donors' samples. Sequencing was done on a sample of PBMCs. The rearrangement links TRBV5-6 to TRBJ2-1, with D unclear. CDR3 DNA sequence: TGTGCCAGCAGCCCCGCGTCCCTAGACAATGAGCAGTTCTTC. It codes for CASSPASLDNEQFF.